This T cell receptor (beta chain) was sequenced for a study of CD8+ T cells in alopecia areata. Study outcomes and limitations: Compared with normal scalp, lesional scalp had higher clonality and more expanded CD8+ clones.

Sequencing templates came from extracted RNA that was reverse transcribed into cDNA. Measured with immunoSEQ multiplex PCR; TCRdb has only the in-frame clones, and not every one. The sample shows around 120,000 clones, about 46% of them seen only once. Sorted out of PBMCs were CD4+ T cells and CD8+ T cells. This clone was seen a few times. The antigen is not known. V lost 4 bases, J lost 5 bases, and 9 bases lay in between. Germline assignment: CDR1 SQVTM and CDR2 ANQGSEA. The CDR3 is 12 residues long. The rearrangement joins TRBV29-1 to TRBJ2-1; D uncertain. The sequence was collected from a human donor with alopecia areata. The sample consisted of NKG2D-low CD8+ T cells sorted from blood. CDR3 sequence reads: CSVAVNNNEQFF. Here the CDR3 DNA reads TGCAGCGTTGCAGTCAATAACAATGAGCAGTTCTTC.